These T cell receptor beta chains were read from a single sample in a study of blood T cell repertoires in COVID-19. Assay used: immunoSEQ multiplex PCR; TCRdb lists only in-frame clones, some missing. The repertoire holds some 400,000 clones, approximately 77% seen once, with under 1.2% in the top ten. The sequenced material came from peripheral blood. The receptors originated from a human donor with acute or convalescent COVID-19. The donor label of this sample is uncertain. The CDR3 runs from the conserved cysteine through the conserved F or W. The order of the fields is V gene, clone size, CDR3 protein. Clone size is not always given. Where it is, it says once, few, many or a class for expanded clones.

v_gene: TRBV29-1
abundance: .
CDR3aa: CSVDLQTAF

v_gene: TRBV28
abundance: .
CDR3aa: CASSLSAAGGYGYTF

v_gene: TRBV20-1
abundance: .
CDR3aa: CSASRGLGQAFF

v_gene: TRBV5-1
abundance: .
CDR3aa: CASSLDRGTEAFF

v_gene: TRBV29-1
abundance: .
CDR3aa: CSTVLGRGYGYTF

v_gene: TRBV30
abundance: .
CDR3aa: CAWSVGTGNTEAFF

v_gene: TRBV5-4
abundance: .
CDR3aa: CASSLTRDSYEQYF

v_gene: TRBV18
abundance: .
CDR3aa: CASSPETASGSSYEQYF

v_gene: TRBV5-6
abundance: few
CDR3aa: CASSTGEAGDTQYF

v_gene: TRBV10-3
abundance: .
CDR3aa: CAISVADRGEQYF

v_gene: TRBV24-1
abundance: .
CDR3aa: CATSPASAFCPRCSYEQYF

v_gene: TRBV7-8
abundance: .
CDR3aa: CASSPRTGGNTGELFF

v_gene: TRBV13
abundance: .
CDR3aa: CASSHRTGSHTEAFF

v_gene: TRBV6-5
abundance: .
CDR3aa: CASSLMRYGANVLTF

v_gene: TRBV29-1
abundance: .
CDR3aa: CSVGSGNYEQYF

v_gene: TRBV6-5
abundance: once
CDR3aa: CASRRRQGQQPQHF

v_gene: TRBV7-2
abundance: .
CDR3aa: CASSPRDRGNFSPLHF

v_gene: TRBV18
abundance: .
CDR3aa: CASSGPNTEAFF

v_gene: TRBV9
abundance: .
CDR3aa: CASSVGTGWTEAFF

v_gene: TRBV18
abundance: once
CDR3aa: CASSPRHPQETQYF

v_gene: TRBV7-8
abundance: .
CDR3aa: CASTGQGAVNTEAFF

v_gene: TRBV4-1
abundance: .
CDR3aa: CASSHGLNYNSPLHF

v_gene: TRBV6-5
abundance: .
CDR3aa: CASRDRGLETQYF

v_gene: TRBV6-5
abundance: .
CDR3aa: CASRKPGQTYGYTF

v_gene: TRBV7-9
abundance: .
CDR3aa: CASSLAGSEAFF

v_gene: TRBV28
abundance: .
CDR3aa: CASSLHRVGSPLHF

v_gene: TRBV18
abundance: .
CDR3aa: CASSPNRGSGNTIYF

v_gene: TRBV7-9
abundance: .
CDR3aa: CASSGRTPAQYGYTF

v_gene: TRBV3-1/TRBV3-2
abundance: .
CDR3aa: CASSQFPGGYSGTGELFF

v_gene: TRBV7-8
abundance: once
CDR3aa: CASSLLGGSHTDTQYF

v_gene: TRBV2
abundance: .
CDR3aa: CASSEVRDRGSGNTIYF

v_gene: TRBV6-5
abundance: .
CDR3aa: CASNRAGNSYNEQFF

v_gene: TRBV18
abundance: .
CDR3aa: CASSPGRVQPQHF

v_gene: TRBV27
abundance: .
CDR3aa: CASSSFGLGADTQYF

v_gene: TRBV5-1
abundance: .
CDR3aa: CASSLAGRNYGYTF

v_gene: TRBV30
abundance: .
CDR3aa: CAWMRDHGSWGEKLFF